The 32 T cell receptor beta chains below come from one sample, sequenced in a study of T cells in Graves' hyperthyroidism and ophthalmopathy. Template material for amplifying TCR beta CDR3 regions consisted of RNA transcripts. Carried out on the TCR CDR3, a first-round RT-PCR used the HTBI primer set. Each CDR3 protein is one row after TCRdb ran MiXCR on the multiplex PCR reads. The top ten clones hold approximately 10% of a sample with more than 650,000 distinct CDR3 sequences, approximately 14% of them seen once. The sample taken for sequencing was blood. These receptors were collected from a young woman with Graves' hyperthyroidism.

The rearrangement links TRBV19 to TRBJ2-1; a possible D gene is TRBD2 (6 bases). V was clipped by 7 bases and J by 5 bases, with 9 bases between them. Germline CDR1 and CDR2: LNHDA and SQIVND (reference sequence). The CDR3 is 12 residues long. The CDR3 reads CASMDYHNEQFF. In nucleotides, the CDR3 is TGTGCCAGTATGGACTACCACAATGAGCAGTTCTTC.

This clonotype was found a few times. The CDR3 sequence: CASSLVMDREFRDGANVLTF. CDR3 bases: TGTGCCAGCAGCTTAGTTATGGACAGGGAGTTTCGTGACGGGGCCAACGTCCTGACTTTC. The rearrangement joins TRBV7-9 to TRBJ2-6; 8 nucleotides align to TRBD1. The CDR3 is 20 residues long. Germline loops: CDR1 SEHNR, CDR2 FQNEAQ (reference sequence). The V gene end was trimmed by 1 base and the J gene end by 4 bases; junction bases not matched to a gene: 15. Using reference TRBV7-9 and TRBJ2-6 for the parts outside the CDR3, the full variable domain is DTGVSQNPRHKITKRGQNVTFRCDPISEHNRLYWYRQTLGQGPEFLTYFQNEAQLEKSRLLSDRFSAERPKGSFSTLEIQRTEQGDSAMYLCASSLVMDREFRDGANVLTFGAGSRLTVL.

As regards this clonotype: Its ends do not fully match the called genes, so a read error is possible. The V and J genes are TRBV15 and TRBJ2-1, with a weak D call TRBD2 (5 bases). Germline CDR1 reads LNHNV; CDR2 reads YYDKDF (reference sequence). The CDR3 has 17 amino acids. The CDR3 DNA is TGTACCACCAGCAGACTCCCTTATGAGGGAACCCACAATGAGCAGTTCTTC. Amino acid sequence: CTTSRLPYEGTHNEQFF.

V usage is TRBV29-1 and J usage is TRBJ2-2; a possible D gene is TRBD1 (6 bases). CDR3 length: 12 residues. V was shortened by 7 bases and J by 5 bases, with 11 bases between the two germline ends. The germline CDR1 and CDR2 sequences are SQVTM and ANQGSEA. In DNA form, the CDR3 reads TGCAGCGGCGATACAGGGACCGGGGAGCTGTTTTTT. This translates into CSGDTGTGELFF.

This clonotype appeared a few times. Written as DNA, the CDR3 is TGCAGCGTTGAAGCCTCCTCCTACAATGAGCAGTTCTTC. Translated, it gives CSVEASSYNEQFF. The chain recombines TRBV29-1 with TRBJ2-1; no clear D. CDR1 SQVTM and CDR2 ANQGSEA come from the germline V gene. The CDR3 loop spans 13 amino acids. The germline V and J ends were trimmed by 1 base and 0 bases, with 4 bases remaining between them.

This clonotype has ten or more counts. The chain combines TRBV7-2 with TRBJ2-7, with D hard to call. The CDR3 runs 14 residues. The germline V and J ends were trimmed by 2 bases and 2 bases, with 10 bases remaining between them. Germline V lookup: CDR1 SGHTA, CDR2 FQGNSA. The CDR3 DNA follows: TGTGCCAGCAGCTTATTAGTAGAGACCTACGAGCAGTACTTC. Translation: CASSLLVETYEQYF. Looking up the rest from reference TRBV7-2 and TRBJ2-7 gives the full variable domain: GAGVSQSPSNKVTEKGKDVELRCDPISGHTALYWYRQSLGQGLEFLIYFQGNSAPDKSGLPSDRFSAERTGGSVSTLTIQRTQQEDSAVYLCASSLLVETYEQYFGPGTRLTVT.

This clonotype has a count of ten or more. The gene calls are TRBV7-9 and TRBJ2-5, with 8 bases matching TRBD1. CDR1 is SEHNR and CDR2 is FQNEAQ in the germline V gene (reference sequence). The CDR3 consists of 14 residues. CDR3 sequence (DNA): TGTGCGACCAGGGGGCACCATGGCCAAGAGACCCAGTACTTC. Translated, it gives CATRGHHGQETQYF.

This clonotype was counted only a few times. The chain joins TRBV20-1 to TRBJ2-5; the match to TRBD1 covers 8 bases. The CDR3 covers 16 residues. Germline V gene data show CDR1 as DFQATT and CDR2 as SNEGSKA (reference sequence). The trim removed 1 base at V and 5 bases at J, leaving 12 bases unmatched. CDR3 protein: CSARGKWTGRRETQYF. The DNA of the CDR3 is TGCAGTGCTAGAGGCAAATGGACAGGGCGGCGTGAGACCCAGTACTTC.

With respect to this clonotype: One junction end disagrees with the germline gene, perhaps due to a read error. This rearrangement joins TRBV18 to TRBJ1-1; D perhaps matches TRBD1 (5 bases). There are 17 residues in the CDR3. Germline-derived CDR1 and CDR2 are KGHSH and LQKENI. The DNA for the CDR3 is TGTGCCAGCTCACCAGGGGGTTTTGGGACGATGAACACTGGAGCTTTCTTT. As protein: CASSPGGFGTMNTGAFF.

The chain combines TRBV3-1 with TRBJ2-7; 7 bases are a match to TRBD1. CDR1 and CDR2 from the germline V gene are LGHDT and YNNKEL (reference sequence). With 4 bases clipped from V and 2 bases from J, the junction kept 5 bases outside the gene matches. The CDR3 is made up of 14 amino acids. CDR3 DNA sequence: TGTGCCAGCAGCCCCGGGACAGACACCTACGAGCAGTACTTC. It codes for CASSPGTDTYEQYF.

This clonotype was seen a few times. This chain joins TRBV6-2 or TRBV6-3 and TRBJ2-3; 7 positions match TRBD2. Looked up from germline, CDR1 is MNHEY and CDR2 is SVGEGT. Losses at the gene ends were 6 bases for V and 2 bases for J; bases not matched to a gene: 11. The CDR3 is 16 residues long. The CDR3 loop is CASRTLRGRHTDTQYF. For the CDR3, the DNA is TGTGCCAGCAGGACCCTACGCGGGAGACACACAGATACGCAGTATTTT.

This clonotype has more than one count but fewer than ten. V is TRBV4-1 and J is TRBJ1-5; D is uncertain. Trimming removed 1 base from V and 4 bases from J, with 8 bases in between. This CDR3 region has 14 residues. The germline CDR1 and CDR2 sequences are MGHRA and YSYEKL. CDR3 sequence (DNA): TGCGCCAGCAGCCAAGGGAACAGAAATCAGCCCCAGCATTTT. This encodes CASSQGNRNQPQHF.

The J gene is TRBJ1-4, the V gene TRBV9; possibly TRBD1 for D (6 bases). In germline, CDR1 is SGDLS, CDR2 YYNGEE. This CDR3 is 16 amino acids long. V lost 2 bases and J 5 bases, leaving 16 bases between the germline ends. The CDR3 protein is CASSVGGQRGNEKLFF. The CDR3 DNA follows: TGTGCCAGCAGCGTGGGGGGGCAGCGGGGGAATGAAAAACTGTTTTTT.

This rearrangement joins TRBV29-1 to TRBJ2-1; D call uncertain. Germline V gene data show CDR1 as SQVTM and CDR2 as ANQGSEA. The CDR3 extends over 13 amino acids. The V gene lost 6 bases and the J gene lost 10 bases, with 19 bases spanning the gap. DNA of the CDR3: TGCAGCGTCCGCCTTTGGGCGACCTCGGAGCAGTTCTTC. This translates into CSVRLWATSEQFF.

This clonotype was found a few times. The V gene is TRBV18, the J gene TRBJ2-1, with D perhaps TRBD1 (6 bases). The CDR3 is made up of 14 amino acids. The V and J ends lost 6 bases and 10 bases respectively, with 19 bases between them. Germline CDR1 reads KGHSH; CDR2 reads LQKENI. The CDR3 nucleotides read TGTGCCAGCTCCCAACCTGCCGTAGGGGGAGAGCAGTTCTTC. This codes for CASSQPAVGGEQFF.

This clonotype was seen at least ten times. This sequence joins TRBV30 and TRBJ1-1; 7 bases map to TRBD1. This CDR3 is 18 amino acids long. The V segment lost 3 bases and the J segment 4 bases; nucleotides outside the gene matches: 20. The germline CDR1 and CDR2 sequences are GTSNPN and SVGIG (reference sequence). CDR3 DNA: TGTGCCTGGAGAATTAACTACAGGGGATCCGGAGATGGCACTGAAGCTTTCTTT. It translates to CAWRINYRGSGDGTEAFF. Together with reference TRBV30 and TRBJ1-1, the CDR3 gives the full variable domain: SQTIHQWPATLVQPVGSPLSLECTVEGTSNPNLYWYRQAAGRGLQLLFYSVGIGQISSEVPQNLSASRPQDRQFILSSKKLLLSDSGFYLCAWRINYRGSGDGTEAFFGQGTRLTVV.

This clonotype occurred a few times. The chain couples TRBV7-6 to TRBJ2-1; no clear D gene. V lost 6 bases to trimming and J lost 5 bases, with 17 bases between them. Germline V CDR1 and CDR2: SGHVS, FNYEAQ. This CDR3 has 15 residues. This chain's CDR3 is CASSYTRGGDNEQFF. CDR3 nucleotide sequence: TGTGCCAGCAGTTACACCCGTGGCGGCGACAATGAGCAGTTCTTC.

This clonotype was found a few times. The CDR3 DNA follows: TGTGCCACCCGGGAGAGGGTGAACACTGAAGCTTTCTTT. Residues: CATRERVNTEAFF. The chain couples TRBV15 to TRBJ1-1; D gene unclear. V lost 8 bases, J lost 0 bases, and 10 bases lay in between. The germline gives CDR1 LNHNV, CDR2 YYDKDF (reference sequence). CDR3 length equals 13 residues. Drawing the rest from reference TRBV15 and TRBJ1-1, the complete variable domain is DAMVIQNPRYQVTQFGKPVTLSCSQTLNHNVMYWYQQKSSQAPKLLFHYYDKDFNNEADTPDNFQSRRPNTSFCFLDIRSPGLGDTAMYLCATRERVNTEAFFGQGTRLTVV.

The chain has TRBV7-2 and TRBJ1-4; no reliable D call. The CDR3 sequence is 14 residues long. Germline CDR1 reads SGHTA; CDR2 reads FQGNSA. Trimming took off 2 bases at V and 1 base at J, with 5 bases between the two ends. The CDR3 region is CASSLRRTNEKLFF. The CDR3 coding sequence is TGTGCCAGCAGCTTAAGGAGAACTAATGAAAAACTGTTTTTT.

For this clonotype: A much larger clone lies a single base off, so this may be a read error. The conserved phenylalanine or tryptophan is not found at the CDR3 terminus, so this likely reflects a read error. This chain joins TRBV7-8 and TRBJ2-5; 7 bases agree with TRBD2. From germline, CDR1 is SGHVS and CDR2 FQNEAQ. CDR3 length equals 17 residues. The junction had 13 bases not matched to a gene; V was cut back by 4 bases and J by 2 bases. The chain's CDR3 is CASSSPGLAANQETQYL. The DNA for the CDR3 is TGTGCCAGCAGCTCTCCCGGTCTAGCGGCAAATCAAGAGACCCAGTACTTG.

This clonotype was found many times. This chain joins TRBV27 and TRBJ2-5; 9 bases agree with TRBD1. V shed 5 bases, J shed 5 bases, and the junction held 6 bases outside the gene matches. This CDR3 has 14 amino acids. The germline V gene encodes CDR1 MNHEY and CDR2 SMNVEV (reference sequence). This CDR3 is CASSPFTGGETQYF. In DNA, the CDR3 is TGTGCCAGCAGTCCCTTCACAGGGGGCGAGACCCAGTACTTC.

There are a few counts of this clonotype. V usage is TRBV27 and J usage is TRBJ1-1; a possible D gene is TRBD1 (6 bases). CDR3 length: 18 amino acids. V lost 2 bases, J lost 1 base, and 20 bases lay in between. Germline V gives CDR1 MNHEY, CDR2 SMNVEV (reference sequence). The CDR3 region is CASSLVGRGSRGNTEAFF. The CDR3 nucleotides are TGTGCCAGCAGTTTAGTAGGCAGGGGTTCGAGGGGGAACACTGAAGCTTTCTTT.

This clonotype was recorded many times. The CDR3: CASSLALAGTEAFF. For the CDR3, the DNA is TGTGCCAGCAGCTTAGCGTTAGCAGGCACTGAAGCTTTCTTT. The rearrangement joins TRBV7-2 to TRBJ1-1; D is unclear. The V gene lost 0 bases and the J gene lost 4 bases, with 9 bases spanning the gap. CDR3 length: 14 amino acids. Germline V gene lookup returns CDR1 SGHTA and CDR2 FQGNSA.

This clonotype came up many times. V is TRBV6-5 and J is TRBJ2-5, with D tentatively TRBD1 or TRBD2 (5 bases each). The CDR3 consists of 15 residues. Trimming took 2 bases from V and 4 from J, leaving 14 bases between them. Per germline, CDR1 MNHEY and CDR2 SVGAGI. This chain's CDR3 is CASSYSTGTGETQYF. For the CDR3, the DNA is TGTGCCAGCAGTTACAGCACCGGGACGGGAGAGACCCAGTACTTC.

At least ten counts were recorded for this clonotype. The chain joins TRBV28 to TRBJ2-5; TRBD2 might be the D (5 bases). In germline, CDR1 is MDHEN, CDR2 SYDVKM. V gave up 9 bases and J gave up 5 bases, with 22 bases separating them. The CDR3 spans 15 residues. CDR3 nucleotide sequence: TGTGCCAGTACGCCCGGAAGTGGGAGTGGTGAGACCCAGTACTTC. This translates into CASTPGSGSGETQYF.

In its sample, this clonotype was seen many times. The chain is built from TRBV30 and TRBJ2-7; 14 nucleotides match TRBD2. Germline V gene lookup returns CDR1 GTSNPN and CDR2 SVGIG (reference sequence). The CDR3 covers 13 residues. V shed 8 bases, J shed 6 bases, and the junction held 6 bases outside the gene matches. The CDR3 reads CAIGTSGGGEQYF. CDR3 nucleotide sequence: TGTGCCATCGGGACTAGCGGGGGTGGCGAGCAGTACTTC.

This clonotype was counted ten times or more. The rearrangement uses TRBV5-1 and TRBJ2-3; 9 bases are shared with TRBD2. CDR3 length equals 13 residues. The V gene end was trimmed by 4 bases and the J gene end by 4 bases; junction bases not matched to a gene: 1. Looked up from germline, CDR1 is SGHRS and CDR2 is YFSETQ. The CDR3 DNA reads TGCGCCAGCAGCGGACTAGCGTCAGATACGCAGTATTTT. It yields the protein CASSGLASDTQYF.

The V gene is TRBV19, the J gene TRBJ1-4, with D unresolved. The germline CDR1 and CDR2 sequences are LNHDA and SQIVND (reference sequence). CDR3 length equals 15 residues. V shed 3 bases and J shed 0 bases, with 8 bases lying between them. The CDR3 sequence: CASSIRVATNEKLFF. Here the CDR3 DNA reads TGTGCCAGTAGTATTCGAGTTGCAACTAATGAAAAACTGTTTTTT.

This clonotype was seen repeatedly, ten times or more. CDR3 nucleotides: TGTGCCAGCAGCTTGTGGGCAAGCGAGCAGTTCTTC. Translated: CASSLWASEQFF. The J gene is TRBJ2-1, the V gene TRBV5-6; D uncertain. V gave up 1 base and J gave up 10 bases, with 9 bases separating them. Germline values: CDR1 SGHDT, CDR2 YYEEEE. The length of the CDR3 is 12 residues.

This chain connects TRBV5-1 to TRBJ2-2, with D maybe TRBD2 (5 bases). In germline, CDR1 is SGHRS, CDR2 YFSETQ. The germline V and J ends were trimmed by 6 bases and 1 base, with 7 bases remaining between them. This CDR3 spans 13 amino acids. CDR3 in DNA: TGCGCCAGCAAAGCGGAGAACACCGGGGAGCTGTTTTTT. This translates into CASKAENTGELFF. Filled out from reference TRBV5-1 and TRBJ2-2, the complete variable domain reads KAGVTQTPRYLIKTRGQQVTLSCSPISGHRSVSWYQQTPGQGLQFLFEYFSETQRNKGNFPGRFSGRQFSNSRSEMNVSTLELGDSALYLCASKAENTGELFFGEGSRLTVL.

This clonotype was found many times. The chain uses TRBV18 and TRBJ1-1; a weak D match, TRBD1 (5 bases). V was cut by 5 bases and J by 0 bases, with 7 bases left in between. The CDR3 extends over 13 amino acids. CDR1 KGHSH and CDR2 LQKENI come from the germline V gene. This CDR3 reads CASSETVNTEAFF. For the CDR3, the DNA is TGTGCCAGCTCAGAGACAGTGAACACTGAAGCTTTCTTT.

The chain links TRBV6-1 to TRBJ1-1; the D gene is possibly TRBD1 (6 bases). Trimming removed 5 bases at V and 10 bases at J, with 14 bases between. Germline CDR1 MNHNS, CDR2 SASEGT. This CDR3 spans 12 amino acids. This CDR3 reads CASSSDPGAAFF. The CDR3 DNA reads TGTGCCAGCAGTTCAGACCCGGGGGCAGCTTTCTTT.